The rows below give T cell receptor beta chains drawn from one sample of a study of blood T cell repertoires in COVID-19. The assay was immunoSEQ multiplex PCR, and TCRdb's table has in-frame clones only and misses some. The profile covers a few hundred thousand clones, with roughly 91% appearing a single time and over 4% taken by the ten largest. Sequencing input: PBMCs or T cells enriched from blood (not recorded which). These receptors came from a woman in her twenties or thirties who had recovered from COVID-19. The CDR3 runs from the conserved cysteine through the conserved F or W.

j_call | v_call | cdr3_aa
TRBJ2-1 | TRBV6-4 | CASSARDREYNEQFF
TRBJ2-5 | TRBV9 | CASSDLAEIRGTQYF
TRBJ2-7 | TRBV5-1 | CASSPYFREGPSSYEQYF
TRBJ1-4 | TRBV4-1 | CASSGAYYEKLFF
TRBJ2-7 | TRBV18 | CASSPGGAGDYEQYF
TRBJ2-1 | TRBV19 | CASSIFSGSSYNEQFF
TRBJ2-7 | TRBV19 | CASSIGGAPSYEQYF
TRBJ2-2 | TRBV2 | CASRKLGTGSTGELFF
TRBJ2-6 | TRBV3-1/TRBV3-2 | CASSPYGGVSGANVLTF
TRBJ1-2 | TRBV27 | CASSLSLGQRGGYTF
TRBJ1-1 | TRBV4-3 | CASSQVGDTEAFF
TRBJ1-2 | TRBV25-1 | CASSEEAGGANYGYTF
TRBJ2-7 | TRBV5-1 | CASNRDRGSYEQYF
TRBJ2-7 | TRBV28 | CASSSGQVNEQYF
TRBJ1-5 | TRBV28 | CASSLSGDGNQPQHF
TRBJ1-1 | TRBV11-1 | CASRPGGDTEAFF
TRBJ1-1 | TRBV3-1/TRBV3-2 | CASSQVSSRVEAFF
TRBJ2-7 | TRBV4-2 | CASSQDIRTSESYEQYF
TRBJ2-3 | TRBV9 | CASSALAGAGADTQYF
TRBJ2-7 | TRBV4-3 | CASSQEAARYEQYF
TRBJ2-7 | TRBV6-6 | CASSYSREGAEQYF
TRBJ1-2 | TRBV7-3 | CASSSGQDHGYTF
TRBJ1-2 | TRBV19 | CASTKDRGGYGYTF
TRBJ1-1 | TRBV29-1 | CSVVGLYAGNTEAFF
TRBJ1-5 | TRBV7-9 | CASSFDSSTQPQHF
TRBJ1-4 | TRBV7-2 | CASSLVSTNEKLFF
TRBJ2-7 | TRBV24-1 | CATSDPRDREYEQYF
TRBJ1-1 | TRBV27 | CASSPSMPRDPAFF